What follows is one T cell receptor beta chain and its context. The entry originates in a study of blood T cell repertoires in COVID-19. Background on the study: Specimens from acute and convalescent COVID-19 originated in the United States, Italy and Spain. Nucleic acid was either cDNA or gDNA, and it came from T cells, B-cell-depleted T cells, or PBMCs.

Participants came from under 30 US areas, aged roughly 18 to 95 years. Researchers sorted participants into cohorts using their self-reported clinical history. Sequencing used immunoSEQ multiplex PCR; TCRdb keeps in-frame clones, though not all of them. The sample has about 250,000 clones, over 80% seen once. Germline CDR1 and CDR2: SGHVS and FQNEAQ. Trimming pared 5 bases from V and 6 bases from J, leaving 16 bases between. The CDR3 runs to 14 residues. This chain connects TRBV7-8 to TRBJ1-2; D unclear. Sequencing input: PBMCs or T cells enriched from blood (not recorded which). The origin of this receptor is a woman between 25 and 40 years old with acute COVID-19. Here the CDR3 DNA reads TGTGCCAGCAGCGCCTTCAATATCGAGGATGGCTACACCTTC. Residues: CASSAFNIEDGYTF.